This T cell receptor beta chain stems from a study of neurological immune-mediated disorders. As for the study in general: There were 34 multiple sclerosis patients. Of these, 31 had relapsing-remitting MS and 3 had secondary progressive MS.

Documented time point: longitudinal time-point 2. Where libraries were unsorted, they were derived from 2 million PBMCs stored at -80 degrees C. This clonotype was picked up a small number of times. From the 5' RACE reads, TCRdb called clonotypes with MiXCR, one entry per CDR3 protein. The table includes tens of thousands of distinct CDR3 sequences, over 4.5% detected once. V was shortened by 0 bases and J by 6 bases, with 12 bases between the two germline ends. CDR3 size: 15 residues. Germline V gives CDR1 SGHRS, CDR2 YFSETQ. The sequencing sample was made of PBMCs. The chain uses TRBV5-1 and TRBJ1-4, with D maybe TRBD1 (6 bases). The sequence derives from a woman aged 60-75 years with multiple sclerosis. The CDR3 DNA is TGCGCCAGCAGCTTGGAGGGGGGGACCCATGAAAAACTGTTTTTT. As protein: CASSLEGGTHEKLFF. The full variable domain, in which reference TRBV5-1 and TRBJ1-4 provide the parts outside the CDR3, is KAGVTQTPRYLIKTRGQQVTLSCSPISGHRSVSWYQQTPGQGLQFLFEYFSETQRNKGNFPGRFSGRQFSNSRSEMNVSTLELGDSALYLCASSLEGGTHEKLFFGSGTQLSVL.